The 20 T cell receptor beta chains below come from one sample, sequenced in a study of EBV T-cell therapy then PD-1 blockade in nasopharyngeal carcinoma. The time point here: 266 days after commencement of treatment, after nivolumab therapy. Treatment defined: AdE1-LMPpoly-expanded autologous EBV-specific T-cell therapy followed by anti-PD-1 nivolumab. These receptors have no identified antigens. Clones were read by immunoSEQ multiplex PCR, and TCRdb kept only the in-frame ones, dropping some. Among over 20,000 clones listed, roughly 80% were seen once. The sample consisted of CD8+ T cells from blood, taken at roughly day 250 from a patient whose treatment included autologous EBV-specific T cells and nivolumab. The receptor source for this set is a man aged 40-49 years with nasopharyngeal carcinoma.

This chain uses TRBV4-3 with TRBJ1-1; D might be TRBD1 (6 bases). V shed 1 base and J shed 3 bases, with 12 bases lying between them. CDR3 length equals 15 residues. Looked up from germline, CDR1 is LGHNA and CDR2 is YSLEER. CDR3 amino acids: CASSQARSGDTEAFF. The DNA of the CDR3 is TGCGCCAGCAGCCAAGCGCGATCAGGGGACACTGAAGCTTTCTTT.

This clone was observed many times. The J gene is TRBJ1-5, the V gene TRBV10-3; no clear D gene. V lost 0 bases to trimming and J lost 7 bases, with 13 bases between them. Looked up from germline, CDR1 is ENHRY and CDR2 is SYGVKD. The CDR3 is 15 amino acids. CDR3 sequence: CAISESREPGQPQHF. The CDR3 DNA reads TGTGCCATCAGTGAGTCCCGGGAGCCGGGCCAGCCCCAGCATTTT.

This clone rates as medium-sized. The rearrangement uses TRBV6-1 and TRBJ1-1; D unresolved. CDR1 and CDR2 from the germline V gene are MNHNS and SASEGT. The CDR3 is 14 amino acids. Trimming removed 2 bases from V and 6 bases from J, with 13 bases in between. This chain's CDR3 is CASSEWTGVSEAFF. The CDR3 DNA is TGTGCCAGCAGTGAATGGACTGGCGTCTCTGAAGCTTTCTTT.

The chain is built from TRBV4-1 and TRBJ2-7; a weak D match, TRBD2 (6 bases). Germline V gene data show CDR1 as MGHRA and CDR2 as YSYEKL. This CDR3 region has 16 residues. V was pared by 0 bases and J by 7 bases, with 19 bases between. CDR3 protein: CASSQEVYGSRGEQYF. As DNA, the CDR3 is TGCGCCAGCAGCCAAGAAGTGTACGGATCACGGGGGGAGCAGTACTTC.

The chain links TRBV2 to TRBJ2-3; TRBD2 might be the D (6 bases). The CDR3 runs to 15 residues. CDR1 is SNHLY and CDR2 is FYNNEI in the germline V gene. V shed 7 bases and J shed 2 bases, with 16 bases lying between them. The CDR3 DNA sequence: TGTGCCAGCAACAAAGAGGCGGGGAACACAGATACGCAGTATTTT. It translates to CASNKEAGNTDTQYF.

The chain joins TRBV7-8 to TRBJ2-1; D unresolved. Germline V gene lookup returns CDR1 SGHVS and CDR2 FQNEAQ. The CDR3 has 12 amino acids. Deletions cut 1 base from V and 10 bases from J, with 8 bases between. The CDR3: CASSLGSREQFF. Written as DNA, the CDR3 is TGTGCCAGCAGCTTAGGGTCGAGAGAGCAGTTCTTC.

The rearrangement joins TRBV18 to TRBJ1-5; D uncertain. Between the trimmed V and J ends, which lost 3 bases and 0 bases, there was a span of 12 bases. The germline V gene has CDR1 KGHSH and CDR2 LQKENI. There are 16 residues in the CDR3. The CDR3, as DNA: TGTGCCAGCTCACCCAGGTCGCGTTATAGCAATCAGCCCCAGCATTTT. Residues: CASSPRSRYSNQPQHF.

V is TRBV7-2 and J is TRBJ2-7; D tentatively reads TRBD1 or TRBD2 (5 bases each). Per the germline V gene, CDR1 is SGHTA and CDR2 is FQGNSA. The CDR3 length is 17 residues. V gave up 2 bases and J gave up 3 bases, with 20 bases separating them. CDR3: CASSLRGIGTGIYEQYF. CDR3 coding DNA: TGTGCCAGCAGCTTAAGGGGTATCGGGACGGGAATCTACGAGCAGTACTTC.

This chain uses TRBV7-9 with TRBJ1-2, with TRBD1 as a possible D gene (6 bases). This CDR3 comprises 16 residues. The germline CDR1 and CDR2 sequences are SEHNR and FQNEAQ (reference sequence). V was clipped by 5 bases and J by 6 bases, with 22 bases between them. CDR3 in amino acids: CASSANGQLSAHGYTF. The CDR3 DNA reads TGTGCCAGCAGCGCCAATGGACAGCTTTCAGCACATGGCTACACCTTC. Together with reference TRBV7-9 and TRBJ1-2, the CDR3 gives the full variable domain: DTGVSQNPRHKITKRGQNVTFRCDPISEHNRLYWYRQTLGQGPEFLTYFQNEAQLEKSRLLSDRFSAERPKGSFSTLEIQRTEQGDSAMYLCASSANGQLSAHGYTFGSGTRLTVV.

The chain joins TRBV6-6 to TRBJ1-2, with D perhaps TRBD1 (6 bases). Trimming cost V 6 bases and J 3 bases, with 17 bases left between them. CDR1 and CDR2 from the germline V gene are MNHNY and SVGAGI (reference sequence). The CDR3 is made up of 15 amino acids. CDR3 nucleotides: TGTGCCAGCAGCCACACCCCAGGGGAGCACTATGGCTACACCTTC. Protein: CASSHTPGEHYGYTF.

The chain recombines TRBV6-2 or TRBV6-3 with TRBJ2-2, with 10 bases aligning to TRBD1. The CDR3 length is 16 residues. The ends lost 3 bases at V and 5 bases at J; junction bases unmatched: 6. Per germline, CDR1 MNHEY and CDR2 SVGEGT. The CDR3 here is CASSYPGTGETGELFF. The CDR3 bases are TGTGCCAGCAGTTATCCCGGGACAGGGGAAACCGGGGAGCTGTTTTTT.

The chain joins TRBV15 to TRBJ2-3; D remains unclear. This CDR3 is 17 amino acids long. V lost 2 bases, J lost 1 base, and 16 bases lay in between. The germline gives CDR1 LNHNV, CDR2 YYDKDF (reference sequence). CDR3: CATSRPLRAAGTDTQYF. CDR3 DNA sequence: TGTGCCACCAGCAGACCCTTAAGGGCCGCGGGCACAGATACGCAGTATTTT.

DNA of the CDR3: TGTGCCAGCAGCGTAGACGGGGCGGGGGCCAACGTCCTGACTTTC. Residues: CASSVDGAGANVLTF. The rearrangement uses TRBV9 and TRBJ2-6; D is perhaps TRBD1 or TRBD2 (5 bases each). V lost 0 bases to trimming and J lost 4 bases, with 8 bases between them. The CDR3 totals 15 residues. Germline-derived CDR1 and CDR2 are SGDLS and YYNGEE.

This clone was counted between two and nine times. The chain couples TRBV15 to TRBJ2-3, with a tentative D call TRBD2 (5 bases). V shed 5 bases and J shed 2 bases, with 11 bases lying between them. CDR3 length equals 14 residues. Per germline, CDR1 LNHNV and CDR2 YYDKDF (reference sequence). In nucleotides, the CDR3 is TGTGCCACCAGCGGTGGACTGGTCACAGATACGCAGTATTTT. It translates to CATSGGLVTDTQYF.

A word on this clone: This sample includes further DNA sequences coding for the same CDR3. The chain is built from TRBV6-5 and TRBJ2-2; D gene ambiguous. Trimming shortened V by 2 bases and J by 4 bases, and 8 bases separated the two germline ends. Germline V CDR1 and CDR2: MNHEY, SVGAGI. The CDR3 length is 14 residues. DNA of the CDR3: TGTGCCAGCAGTTACGATTCGGGCACCGGGGAGCTGTTTTTT. This gives the protein CASSYDSGTGELFF.

This chain uses TRBV12-3 or TRBV12-4 with TRBJ2-5, with D possibly called TRBD1 or TRBD2 (5 bases each). The CDR3 loop spans 13 amino acids. V was clipped by 5 bases and J by 3 bases, with 10 bases between them. This CDR3 is CASSPRGEETQYF. DNA of the CDR3: TGTGCCAGCAGTCCGAGGGGCGAAGAGACCCAGTACTTC.

The chain employs TRBV29-1 and TRBJ1-2, with D uncertain. Trimming removed 3 bases at V and 4 bases at J, with 9 bases between. Germline lookup yields CDR1 SQVTM and CDR2 ANQGSEA. The CDR3 is made up of 12 amino acids. The CDR3 region is CSVDRQSYGYTF. CDR3 DNA: TGCAGCGTTGATCGCCAGAGCTATGGCTACACCTTC. Variable domain in full (rest from reference TRBV29-1 and TRBJ1-2): SAVISQKPSRDICQRGTSLTIQCQVDSQVTMMFWYRQQPGQSLTLIATANQGSEATYESGFVIDKFPISRPNLTFSTLTVSNMSPEDSSIYLCSVDRQSYGYTFGSGTRLTVV.

The chain carries TRBV14 and TRBJ2-7; D gene uncertain. Germline CDR1 is SGHDN and CDR2 is FVKESK. V dropped 1 base and J dropped 9 bases, with 7 bases sitting between them. The CDR3 spans 11 residues. The CDR3 region has the DNA TGTGCCAGCAGCCAAGGAGTTGTGCAGTACTTC. This encodes CASSQGVVQYF.

This clone was seen once. This chain connects TRBV3-1 (or the pseudogene TRBV3-2) to TRBJ2-1, with 7 bases identical to TRBD2. The CDR3 has 15 residues. The germline gives CDR1 LGHDT, CDR2 YNNKEL (reference sequence). Unmatched junction bases numbered 5, after V lost 4 bases and J lost 2 bases. This chain's CDR3 is CASSPAGSAYNEQFF. CDR3 nucleotide sequence: TGTGCCAGCAGCCCAGCGGGGTCAGCCTACAATGAGCAGTTCTTC.

J is TRBJ2-1 and V is TRBV30; possible D gene TRBD1, 6 bases. The germline CDR1 and CDR2 sequences are GTSNPN and SVGIG (reference sequence). V lost 7 bases and J lost 1, with 11 bases in between. The CDR3 covers 13 residues. The CDR3 sequence: CAFSRGSYNEQFF. In DNA form, the CDR3 reads TGTGCCTTCTCTAGGGGGTCCTACAATGAGCAGTTCTTC.